The clone carrying this TCR beta chain was observed a few times. The target antigen is unknown. The second PCR ran about 7 to 12 cycles with a sample-barcoded 5' primer and J-beta primers. Carrying 12 random nucleotides, a template-switch adaptor labeled each individual cDNA molecule. TCRdb reprocessed the 5' RACE reads via MiXCR and lists one record per CDR3 protein. The sample carries around 1,600,000 distinct CDR3 sequences, about 45% recorded once. This entry belongs to a study of blood T cells in healthy people across ages. Broader study findings: Higher naive T cell percentage went strongly together with higher TCR beta diversity. From one million sequenced T cells, diversity estimates were lower bounds.

Germline CDR1 and CDR2: DFQATT and SNEGSKA (reference sequence). CDR3 length: 14 residues. J gave up 1 base and V 7 bases, and 7 bases lay outside the gene matches. Every donor gave ten milliliters of peripheral blood. The sequenced sample was blood. The TCR sequence derives from a woman aged 18-30 years in good health. The chain has TRBV20-1 and TRBJ2-5; 9 bases line up with TRBD1. CDR3 nucleotides: TGCAGTGTTAAGGGGGGACAGGGCCAAGAGACCCAGTACTTC. It yields the protein CSVKGGQGQETQYF.